These 10 T cell receptor beta chains originate from one sample sequenced in a study of T cell responses to AZD1222 COVID-19 vaccine. The table came from immunoSEQ multiplex PCR; TCRdb's copy has only in-frame clones and leaves some out. The sample contains approximately 160,000 clones, over 75% of which appear only once. The material was peripheral blood, obtained on day 0 of AZD1222 vaccination. Receptors were obtained from an adult in good health.

In this sample, this clone turned up once. The germline gene is not matched at one end of the junction; a read error may be the cause. This sequence joins TRBV12-3 or TRBV12-4 and TRBJ2-7, with D perhaps TRBD2 (5 bases). The CDR3 contains 13 residues. The CDR3 sequence is CASSLNSASSPLF. For the CDR3, the DNA is TGTGCCAGCAGTTTAAATTCGGCTAGCTCACCTCTCTTC.

The chain combines TRBV6-5 with TRBJ2-7; D uncertain. Germline CDR1 and CDR2: MNHEY and SVGAGI. Trimming took 2 bases from V and 3 from J, leaving 8 bases between them. The CDR3 runs 13 residues. For the CDR3, the DNA is TGTGCCAGCAGTTACAGACGACGCTACGAGCAGTACTTC. As protein: CASSYRRRYEQYF.

This clone was recorded a few times. V gene TRBV11-2 combines with J gene TRBJ2-5; 9 bases are shared with TRBD1. Germline V CDR1 and CDR2: SGHAT, FQNNGV. This CDR3 has 14 residues. V lost 1 base and J lost 6; bases outside the gene matches: 3. CDR3 residues: CASSLAGQGQTQYF. In DNA form, the CDR3 reads TGTGCCAGCAGCTTAGCGGGACAGGGACAGACCCAGTACTTC.

This clone was found a few times. The chain employs TRBV7-3 and TRBJ1-3; D ambiguous. Trimming took off 10 bases at V and 0 bases at J, with 19 bases between the two ends. Germline V lookup: CDR1 SGHTA, CDR2 FQGTGA. This CDR3 has 16 amino acids. CDR3 sequence (DNA): TGTGCCAACCGAATAACCCGCGACCTCTCTGGAAACACCATATATTTT. Protein product: CANRITRDLSGNTIYF.

The V gene is TRBV11-3, the J gene TRBJ2-7; possible D gene TRBD2, 5 bases. V lost 1 base and J 3 bases, leaving 7 bases between the germline ends. Germline V gene lookup returns CDR1 SGHNT and CDR2 YENEEA. The CDR3 is made up of 13 amino acids. CDR3 nucleotides: TGTGCCAGCAGCTTAGTTGGAGGCTACGAGCAGTACTTC. Translation: CASSLVGGYEQYF.

This clone showed up just a few times. The chain links TRBV7-9 to TRBJ2-7; D call uncertain. The length of the CDR3 is 15 residues. The germline gives CDR1 SEHNR, CDR2 FQNEAQ (reference sequence). The V and J ends lost 5 bases and 3 bases respectively, with 17 bases between them. Here the CDR3 DNA reads TGTGCCAGCAGCCCTCGGCCGTACGGAGTCTACGAGCAGTACTTC. Its translation is CASSPRPYGVYEQYF.

V gene TRBV4-2 combines with J gene TRBJ1-5, with 8 bases that match TRBD1. The CDR3 is made up of 18 amino acids. Germline CDR1 reads LGHNA; CDR2 reads YNFKEQ. V lost 2 bases and J lost 1; bases outside the gene matches: 10. This chain's CDR3 is CASSQSPPGQGSNQPQHF. The DNA for the CDR3 is TGTGCCAGCAGCCAATCTCCCCCAGGACAGGGAAGCAATCAGCCCCAGCATTTT.

The table lists this clone with a count of one. V gene TRBV7-9 combines with J gene TRBJ1-3; 7 nucleotides agree with TRBD1. The germline CDR1 and CDR2 sequences are SEHNR and FQNEAQ (reference sequence). V shed 8 bases and J 4 bases; nucleotides not matched to a gene: 8. The CDR3 sequence is 14 residues long. CDR3 amino acids: CASRRGLTGNTIYF. CDR3 DNA sequence: TGTGCCAGCCGAAGGGGGCTGACCGGAAACACCATATATTTT.

This chain joins TRBV10-3 and TRBJ1-2; 10 bases map to TRBD1. CDR1 is ENHRY, CDR2 SYGVKD, per germline. CDR3 size: 13 residues. With V trimmed by 3 bases and J by 6 bases, 1 base remained unmatched. CDR3: CAISDGTGDGYTF. CDR3 nucleotide sequence: TGTGCCATCAGTGACGGGACAGGGGATGGCTACACCTTC.

This clone showed up just a few times. The J gene is TRBJ1-3, the V gene TRBV28; no clear D. Germline lookup yields CDR1 MDHEN and CDR2 SYDVKM. V lost 5 bases, J lost 0 bases, and 17 bases lay in between. The CDR3 totals 17 residues. The CDR3 nucleotides are TGTGCCAGCAGTCCTCATAACGGACGGCGCTCTGGAAACACCATATATTTT. Amino acids: CASSPHNGRRSGNTIYF.